Listed here are 10 T cell receptor beta chains from one sample, sequenced in a study of blood T cell repertoires in COVID-19. Measured with immunoSEQ multiplex PCR; TCRdb has only the in-frame clones, and not every one. The sample gives roughly 250,000 clones, 85% to 90% of which show up once; approximately 9% is in the top ten. Sequenced input: PBMCs or T cells enriched from blood (not recorded which). The receptors come from a man aged 35 to 55 who had recovered from COVID-19.

This chain's CDR3 is CSVRDGGTGEGEQYF. The CDR3 DNA follows: TGCAGCGTACGGGACGGCGGGACAGGGGAGGGCGAGCAGTACTTC. The V and J genes are TRBV29-1 and TRBJ2-7; 10 nucleotides match TRBD1. The CDR3 loop spans 15 amino acids. CDR1 is SQVTM and CDR2 is ANQGSEA in the germline V gene. V trimming: 6 bases; J trimming: 6 bases; junction bases outside the gene matches: 14.

The rearrangement uses TRBV20-1 and TRBJ1-3, with 9 bases identical to TRBD1. The CDR3 has 15 amino acids. V shed 3 bases and J 8 bases; nucleotides not matched to a gene: 11. Per the germline V gene, CDR1 is DFQATT and CDR2 is SNEGSKA (reference sequence). CDR3 sequence: CSASMGTGWLDTIYF. The CDR3, as DNA: TGCAGTGCTAGTATGGGGACAGGGTGGCTGGACACCATATATTTT.

The V gene is TRBV4-1, the J gene TRBJ1-2, with TRBD1 matching over 8 bases. There are 14 residues in the CDR3. With V trimmed by 3 bases and J by 8 bases, 8 bases remained unmatched. CDR1 is MGHRA, CDR2 YSYEKL, per germline. The CDR3 reads CASSHSGQGEGYTF. In nucleotides, the CDR3 is TGCGCCAGCAGCCACTCTGGACAGGGAGAAGGCTACACCTTC.

The V call is TRBV11-2, the J call TRBJ1-6, with 8 nucleotides matching TRBD1. CDR3 length equals 17 residues. Germline V gives CDR1 SGHAT, CDR2 FQNNGV. The V and J ends lost 1 base and 5 bases, in that order; junction bases with no gene match: 7. CDR3 bases: TGTGCCAGCAGCTTAGTTTTTGGGACAGGAGATAATTCACCCCTCCACTTT. It specifies CASSLVFGTGDNSPLHF.

V gene TRBV24-1 combines with J gene TRBJ1-2; possibly TRBD1 for D (5 bases). V dropped 4 bases and J dropped 4 bases, with 9 bases sitting between them. Germline loops: CDR1 KGHDR, CDR2 SFDVKD. The CDR3 spans 13 residues. The DNA for the CDR3 is TGTGCCACCAGTGACGGGCAGGGCTATGGCTACACCTTC. Protein: CATSDGQGYGYTF.

This clone has just one count. The J gene is TRBJ1-6, the V gene TRBV2; 7 bases are a match to TRBD1. The CDR3 extends over 15 amino acids. The J segment lost 4 bases and the V segment lost 6 bases, leaving 6 bases of the junction unmatched. Germline V CDR1 and CDR2: SNHLY, FYNNEI. The CDR3 DNA reads TGTGCCAGCAGATCTACGACAGGGTATAATTCACCCCTCCACTTT. Amino acids: CASRSTTGYNSPLHF.

As DNA, the CDR3 is TGTGCCACCGACAGGGGCTTATTCTACGAGCAGTACTTC. Amino acids: CATDRGLFYEQYF. This sequence joins TRBV7-9 and TRBJ2-7, with TRBD1 matching 8 bases. The CDR3 extends over 13 amino acids. Germline values: CDR1 SEHNR, CDR2 FQNEAQ (reference sequence). Losses at the gene ends were 10 bases for V and 3 bases for J; bases not matched to a gene: 8.

The chain employs TRBV10-3 and TRBJ2-7, with D possibly matching TRBD2 (5 bases). V lost 0 bases, J lost 5 bases, and 11 bases lay in between. Germline loops: CDR1 ENHRY, CDR2 SYGVKD. This CDR3 is 14 amino acids long. The CDR3 here is CAISESSMGDEQYF. In DNA, the CDR3 is TGTGCCATCAGTGAGTCGAGTATGGGAGACGAGCAGTACTTC.

The V gene is TRBV11-2, the J gene TRBJ2-3; perhaps TRBD2 as D (6 bases). From germline, CDR1 is SGHAT and CDR2 FQNNGV. There are 13 residues in the CDR3. Trimming removed 5 bases at V and 6 bases at J, with 12 bases between. The CDR3 reads CASSAGNWDTQYF. The CDR3 DNA reads as TGTGCCAGCAGCGCGGGGAATTGGGATACGCAGTATTTT.

This chain connects TRBV21-1 to TRBJ2-7; the tabulated D call, TRBD1, remains unverified against the DNA. TRBV21-1 is a listed pseudogene. The CDR3 totals 16 residues. As DNA, the CDR3 is TGTGCCAGCAGGAAAAAGCGGGACAGGGGGGCCTACGAGCAGTACTTC. Protein sequence: CASRKKRDRGAYEQYF.